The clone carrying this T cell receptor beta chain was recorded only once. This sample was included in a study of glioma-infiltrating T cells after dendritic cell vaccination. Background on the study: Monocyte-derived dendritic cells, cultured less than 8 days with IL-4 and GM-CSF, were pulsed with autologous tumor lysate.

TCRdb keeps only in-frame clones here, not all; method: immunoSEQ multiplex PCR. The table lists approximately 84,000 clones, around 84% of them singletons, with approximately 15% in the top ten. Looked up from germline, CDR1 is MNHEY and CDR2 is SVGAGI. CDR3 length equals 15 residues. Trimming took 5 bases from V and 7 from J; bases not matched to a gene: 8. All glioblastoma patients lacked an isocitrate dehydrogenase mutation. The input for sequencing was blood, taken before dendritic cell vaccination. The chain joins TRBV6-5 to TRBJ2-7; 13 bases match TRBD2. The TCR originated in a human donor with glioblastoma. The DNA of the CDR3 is TGTGCCAGCAGTACTAGCGGGAGGGCCTTCGGGGAGCAGTACTTC. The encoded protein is CASSTSGRAFGEQYF.